The source of this TCR beta chain is a study of T cells in Graves' hyperthyroidism and ophthalmopathy. Template material for amplifying TCR beta CDR3 regions consisted of RNA transcripts. An initial round of RT-PCR targeting the TCR CDR3 relied on the HTBI primer set. Each CDR3 protein is one row after TCRdb ran MiXCR on the multiplex PCR reads. The repertoire holds around 690,000 distinct CDR3 sequences, with about a fifth as singletons. The V end was cut by 2 bases, the J end by 6 bases, with 14 bases between. Germline V gene sequence: CDR1 SEHNR, CDR2 FQNEAQ (reference sequence). CDR3 length: 14 residues.

The source of this sequence is a man aged 25-45 years with Graves' ophthalmopathy. The chain carries TRBV7-9 and TRBJ2-7, with D perhaps matching TRBD1 (5 bases). The sequenced material came from blood. CDR3 region: CASSLQGRVSEQYF. As DNA, the CDR3 is TGTGCCAGCAGCTTACAGGGCAGGGTGAGCGAGCAGTACTTC.